This T cell receptor beta chain was retrieved from a study of T cell responses to AZD1222 COVID-19 vaccine. The method was immunoSEQ multiplex PCR; TCRdb's version includes in-frame clones alone and lacks a portion of them. The sample lists roughly 150,000 clones; roughly 91% were seen once. With regard to this clone: Its cognate antigen is unknown. The final CDR3 position lacks the conserved phenylalanine or tryptophan, pointing to a likely read error. No DNA is shown, since the ends of the CDR3 on it are uncertain; the CDR3 is the one TCRdb lists.

Overall study results and limits: Unmutated variant regions are reportedly the target of nearly half of TCRs that are spike-specific. Repertoire sampling was restricted to post-peak T cell response timepoints.

With termini counted, the CDR3 has 8 amino acids. The origin of this receptor is an adult who received the AZD1222 COVID-19 vaccine. This material consisted of peripheral blood, taken 28 days after the second AZD1222 dose. The chain couples TRBV21-1 to TRBJ1-6; the table's TRBD1 call for D was not verified on the DNA. TRBV21-1 is deemed a pseudogene. The CDR3 here is CASSPPQY.